One and the same sample provided the 12 T cell receptor beta chains below, sequenced in a study of vaccination and CD4 T cells after COVID-19. Their specific antigens are unknown. The treatment: approximately 9-day PBMC culture with coronavirus spike peptide pools or control peptides (ViraFEST assay). Cultured CD4+ T-cell DNA underwent Oncomine TCR Beta short-read sequencing. MiXCR, run by TCRdb on the PCR reads, gives a single entry per CDR3 protein. The sample holds some 11,000 distinct CDR3 sequences; 64% are singletons and the top ten take roughly 35%. Specimen: CD4+ T cells from blood, cultured in vitro. The receptors derive from a human donor who had recovered from COVID-19.

The chain recombines TRBV11-3 with TRBJ2-2; D possibly matches TRBD1 or TRBD2 (5 bases each). The CDR3 runs 13 residues. Trimming left V 2 bases short and J 6 bases short, with 7 bases between. Germline V gives CDR1 SGHNT, CDR2 YENEEA. The CDR3, as DNA: TGTGCCAGCAGCTTACGGGACCCCGGGGAGCTGTTTTTT. Translation: CASSLRDPGELFF.

J is TRBJ1-2 and V is TRBV2; the D gene is possibly TRBD1 (6 bases). The CDR3 totals 13 residues. V was trimmed by 7 bases and J by 4 bases, leaving 13 bases between them. The germline CDR1 and CDR2 sequences are SNHLY and FYNNEI. CDR3 loop: CASTAGQLYGYTF. The CDR3 DNA reads TGTGCCAGCACCGCCGGACAGCTCTATGGCTACACCTTC.

V gene TRBV7-9 combines with J gene TRBJ2-5; D assignment may be TRBD1 or TRBD2 (7 bases each). The V and J ends lost 4 bases and 5 bases respectively, with 17 bases between them. This CDR3 region has 15 residues. Germline V CDR1 and CDR2: SEHNR, FQNEAQ (reference sequence). DNA for the CDR3: TGTGCCAGCAGCTATCGACAGGGAGGGGTGGAGACCCAGTACTTC. This sequence encodes CASSYRQGGVETQYF.

The chain uses TRBV6-2 or TRBV6-3 and TRBJ1-2; TRBD1 aligns across 9 bases. V trimming: 6 bases; J trimming: 2 bases; junction bases outside the gene matches: 4. This CDR3 region has 14 residues. The germline V gene has CDR1 MNHEY and CDR2 SVGEGT. Here the CDR3 DNA reads TGTGCCAGCAGGGGGACAGGGAGGAACTATGGCTACACCTTC. Translating gives CASRGTGRNYGYTF.

This clonotype was recorded once. The rearrangement links TRBV20-1 to TRBJ2-7, with 12 bases identical to TRBD1. Germline loops: CDR1 DFQATT, CDR2 SNEGSKA (reference sequence). The V gene end was trimmed by 5 bases and the J gene end by 6 bases; junction bases not matched to a gene: 8. This CDR3 region has 14 residues. CDR3 region: CSAPGQGAYGEQYF. The CDR3 DNA reads as TGCAGTGCTCCGGGACAGGGGGCTTACGGCGAGCAGTACTTC.

The chain combines TRBV28 with TRBJ2-7; no clear D. V lost 4 bases to trimming and J lost 4 bases, with 8 bases between them. The CDR3 is 12 residues long. Germline V lookup: CDR1 MDHEN, CDR2 SYDVKM. The CDR3 DNA reads as TGTGCCAGCAGTTCTGAGGTATACGAGCAGTACTTC. Translating it yields CASSSEVYEQYF.

The chain combines TRBV19 with TRBJ1-2; the match to TRBD1 covers 7 bases. There are 16 residues in the CDR3. The V and J ends lost 4 bases and 5 bases, in that order; junction bases with no gene match: 13. Germline CDR1 and CDR2: LNHDA and SQIVND (reference sequence). The CDR3, as DNA: TGTGCCAGTAGTACAACGACAGGGCCAATTGGTTATGGCTACACCTTC. Protein sequence: CASSTTTGPIGYGYTF.

The chain uses TRBV7-3 and TRBJ2-1; 14 bases are shared with TRBD2. From germline, CDR1 is SGHTA and CDR2 FQGTGA. This CDR3 contains 16 residues. J lost 6 bases, V lost 4 bases, and 5 bases had no gene match. The CDR3 region has the DNA TGTGCCAGCAGCTCTGGGACTAGCGGGAGTGTCAATGAGCAGTTCTTC. Residues: CASSSGTSGSVNEQFF. Full variable domain (missing parts from reference TRBV7-3 and TRBJ2-1): GAGVSQTPSNKVTEKGKYVELRCDPISGHTALYWYRQSLGQGPEFLIYFQGTGAADDSGLPNDRFFAVRPEGSVSTLKIQRTERGDSAVYLCASSSGTSGSVNEQFFGPGTRLTVL.

The chain recombines TRBV7-2 with TRBJ1-6; D remains unclear. V shed 2 bases and J shed 10 bases, with 15 bases lying between them. Germline CDR1 and CDR2: SGHTA and FQGNSA. The CDR3 is 15 residues long. The CDR3 DNA sequence: TGTGCCAGCAGCTTACGGAGGGCCTCGGGGTCACCCCTCCACTTT. This sequence encodes CASSLRRASGSPLHF.

The chain has TRBV30 and TRBJ1-1, with D hard to call. V lost 2 bases, J lost 0 bases, and 7 bases lay in between. The CDR3 sequence is 13 residues long. Per the germline V gene, CDR1 is GTSNPN and CDR2 is SVGIG (reference sequence). This CDR3 reads CAWSRQLNTEAFF. CDR3 sequence (DNA): TGTGCCTGGAGTCGGCAGCTGAACACTGAAGCTTTCTTT.

The chain couples TRBV20-1 to TRBJ2-7; 9 nucleotides line up with TRBD1. With V trimmed by 3 bases and J by 6 bases, 6 bases remained unmatched. The V gene's germline CDR1 is DFQATT and CDR2 SNEGSKA (reference sequence). The CDR3 runs to 13 residues. CDR3 region: CSASGGQGSEQYF. CDR3 DNA sequence: TGCAGTGCTAGCGGCGGACAGGGGAGCGAGCAGTACTTC.

This clonotype was counted only a few times. The genes are TRBV19 and TRBJ1-5; TRBD1 matches at 9 bases. CDR1 LNHDA and CDR2 SQIVND come from the germline V gene (reference sequence). Trimming took 5 bases from V and 5 from J; bases not matched to a gene: 7. The CDR3 spans 15 residues. In DNA form, the CDR3 reads TGTGCCAGTAGTGGGATAACAGGGGGCTATCAGCCCCAGCATTTT. As protein: CASSGITGGYQPQHF.